This TCR beta chain originates from a study of post-analysis software for immune sequencing data. Study as a whole: There were relapsing-remitting, secondary progressive and progressive-relapsing multiple sclerosis among the disease courses included.

Included in the TCR beta cDNA libraries were unique molecular identifiers. About 540,000 cDNA molecules were obtained from 1 to 10 million T cells. Via MiXCR, TCRdb re-called the PCR reads, giving one row per CDR3 protein. The top ten clones hold 4.5% to 7.5% of a sample with about 540,000 distinct CDR3 sequences, approximately 31% of them seen once. Points from the study as a whole: People with multiple sclerosis had a significantly lower normalized Chao1 diversity than controls did. F measure clustering grouped samples strongly by preparation batch. When patients were compared with controls, about 5 TRBV segments were more frequent, TRBV5-6, TRBV5-1 and TRBV20-1 among them.

On this clonotype: Its antigen is not identified.

V was pared by 4 bases and J by 4 bases, with 4 bases between. Germline CDR1 is MNHEY and CDR2 is SVGEGT. This CDR3 region has 11 residues. Material for sequencing was blood. This TCR was sampled from a girl aged 2-17 years with multiple sclerosis. This sequence joins TRBV6-2 or TRBV6-3 and TRBJ1-1, with unresolved D. The CDR3 DNA is TGTGCCAGCAGTTCGGTCACTGAAGCTTTCTTT. It translates to CASSSVTEAFF.